The 20 T cell receptor beta chains reported below all come from one sample, sequenced in a study of blood T cell repertoires in COVID-19. Profiled with immunoSEQ multiplex PCR; TCRdb holds only in-frame clones, not every one. The sample consists of more than 150,000 clones, around nine tenths of them appearing once. Sequenced material: peripheral blood. These receptors were taken from a middle-aged man with active or convalescent COVID-19.

The chain uses TRBV9 and TRBJ1-6; 9 bases agree with TRBD1. With 4 bases clipped from V and 8 bases from J, the junction kept 4 bases outside the gene matches. The germline gives CDR1 SGDLS, CDR2 YYNGEE. CDR3 length equals 14 residues. The CDR3 bases are TGTGCCAGCAGCAAGGGACAGGGTGATTCACCCCTCCACTTT. This gives the protein CASSKGQGDSPLHF.

The chain links TRBV7-9 to TRBJ1-1; the D gene is possibly TRBD1 (5 bases). Trimming took off 5 bases at V and 4 bases at J, with 11 bases between the two ends. The length of the CDR3 is 13 residues. From germline, CDR1 is SEHNR and CDR2 FQNEAQ (reference sequence). In DNA form, the CDR3 reads TGTGCCAGCAGCGGAACAGGCCCCACTGAAGCTTTCTTT. It translates to CASSGTGPTEAFF. The variable domain in full, completed from reference TRBV7-9 and TRBJ1-1, reads DTGVSQNPRHKITKRGQNVTFRCDPISEHNRLYWYRQTLGQGPEFLTYFQNEAQLEKSRLLSDRFSAERPKGSFSTLEIQRTEQGDSAMYLCASSGTGPTEAFFGQGTRLTVV.

The J gene is TRBJ2-1, the V gene TRBV28; D may be TRBD1 (6 bases). V lost 7 bases to trimming and J lost 1 base, with 17 bases between them. The length of the CDR3 is 16 residues. CDR1 and CDR2 (germline): MDHEN, SYDVKM. CDR3 sequence (DNA): TGTGCCAGCACCCCGCCAGGGGTGATGTCCTACAATGAGCAGTTCTTC. It translates to CASTPPGVMSYNEQFF.

This CDR3 is CASSLFRSYSYEQYF. In DNA, the CDR3 is TGTGCCAGCAGCTTGTTCAGGTCCTACTCCTACGAGCAGTACTTC. The rearrangement uses TRBV5-5 and TRBJ2-7, with unresolved D. From germline, CDR1 is SGHKS and CDR2 YYEKEE (reference sequence). The germline V and J ends were trimmed by 1 base and 0 bases, with 11 bases remaining between them. The CDR3 runs 15 residues.

J is TRBJ2-1 and V is TRBV7-3; perhaps TRBD2 as D (5 bases). The CDR3 has 13 residues. With 1 base removed from V and 6 bases from J, the gap between germline ends came to 7 bases. The germline gives CDR1 SGHTA, CDR2 FQGTGA. The CDR3 protein is CASSLRERNEQFF. DNA of the CDR3: TGTGCCAGCAGCTTAAGGGAGCGCAATGAGCAGTTCTTC.

The V and J genes are TRBV5-1 and TRBJ1-5; D is possibly TRBD1 (6 bases). CDR1 is SGHRS, CDR2 YFSETQ, per germline. CDR3 length equals 15 residues. Trimming removed 0 bases at V and 4 bases at J, with 11 bases between. The DNA for the CDR3 is TGCGCCAGCAGCTTGGCCGGGACAAGAAATCAGCCCCAGCATTTT. Translation gives CASSLAGTRNQPQHF. The variable domain in full, completed from reference TRBV5-1 and TRBJ1-5, reads KAGVTQTPRYLIKTRGQQVTLSCSPISGHRSVSWYQQTPGQGLQFLFEYFSETQRNKGNFPGRFSGRQFSNSRSEMNVSTLELGDSALYLCASSLAGTRNQPQHFGDGTRLSIL.

J is TRBJ2-7 and V is TRBV15; 9 nucleotides align to TRBD1. The CDR3 consists of 15 residues. Germline V gene lookup returns CDR1 LNHNV and CDR2 YYDKDF (reference sequence). Unmatched junction bases numbered 4, after V lost 2 bases and J lost 2 bases. In DNA, the CDR3 is TGTGCCACCAGCAGACACCGACAGGGGGCCTACGAGCAGTACTTC. Amino acids: CATSRHRQGAYEQYF.

V usage is TRBV5-8 and J usage is TRBJ1-1, with D possibly matching TRBD1 (5 bases). The CDR3 runs 14 residues. The germline V and J ends were trimmed by 4 bases and 6 bases, with 16 bases remaining between them. In germline, CDR1 is SGHTS, CDR2 YDEGEE. CDR3 loop: CASSVPGNRAEAFF. As DNA, the CDR3 is TGTGCCAGCAGCGTCCCAGGGAATCGGGCTGAAGCTTTCTTT.

The genes are TRBV9 and TRBJ1-1; unclear D gene. Trimming stripped 8 bases from V and 4 bases from J, with 15 bases between. This CDR3 has 13 residues. The V gene's germline CDR1 is SGDLS and CDR2 YYNGEE. The CDR3 here is CASIPVVSTEAFF. The CDR3 bases are TGTGCCAGTATCCCGGTGGTGTCCACTGAAGCTTTCTTT. Filled out from reference TRBV9 and TRBJ1-1, the complete variable domain reads DSGVTQTPKHLITATGQRVTLRCSPRSGDLSVYWYQQSLDQGLQFLIQYYNGEERAKGNILERFSAQQFPDLHSELNLSSLELGDSALYFCASIPVVSTEAFFGQGTRLTVV.

A few counts support this clone. The rearrangement links TRBV6-5 to TRBJ2-7, with 7 bases identical to TRBD1. Germline CDR1 MNHEY, CDR2 SVGAGI. The length of the CDR3 is 13 residues. V trimming: 8 bases; J trimming: 7 bases; junction bases outside the gene matches: 11. CDR3 in amino acids: CASHVTGFGEQYF. DNA of the CDR3: TGTGCCAGCCATGTGACAGGGTTCGGGGAGCAGTACTTC.

This clone was found a few times. This rearrangement joins TRBV19 to TRBJ1-4; 7 nucleotides agree with TRBD1. CDR3 length equals 15 residues. Germline CDR1 is LNHDA and CDR2 is SQIVND (reference sequence). The V segment lost 3 bases and the J segment 8 bases; nucleotides outside the gene matches: 9. CDR3 residues: CASSILRTQGEKLFF. The DNA of the CDR3 is TGTGCCAGTAGTATTCTCCGGACACAGGGGGAAAAACTGTTTTTT.

The V gene is TRBV6-5, the J gene TRBJ2-2; D ambiguous. Germline CDR1 is MNHEY and CDR2 is SVGAGI. There are 14 residues in the CDR3. V was trimmed by 0 bases and J by 5 bases, leaving 7 bases between them. The CDR3 sequence: CASSYSRVTGELFF. CDR3 nucleotide sequence: TGTGCCAGCAGTTACTCACGGGTAACCGGGGAGCTGTTTTTT.

V is TRBV28 and J is TRBJ1-2, with 10 positions matching TRBD1. From germline, CDR1 is MDHEN and CDR2 SYDVKM. This CDR3 comprises 16 residues. Trimming took 5 bases from V and 0 from J; bases not matched to a gene: 6. The CDR3 region has the DNA TGTGCCAGCAGTCCTGGGACAGGGGCCGCTAACTATGGCTACACCTTC. Encoded protein: CASSPGTGAANYGYTF.

The DNA of the CDR3 is TGTGCCAGCAGCTTGGGAGCAGGGGAGGGCTACGAGCAGTACTTC. It encodes CASSLGAGEGYEQYF. The V call is TRBV7-2, the J call TRBJ2-7; the D gene is possibly TRBD2 (7 bases). Trimming took off 3 bases at V and 3 bases at J, with 15 bases between the two ends. The CDR3 is made up of 15 amino acids. Germline loops: CDR1 SGHTA, CDR2 FQGNSA.

This chain connects TRBV28 to TRBJ2-3; 7 bases are shared with TRBD2. This CDR3 is built from 14 residues. J gave up 4 bases and V 3 bases, and 4 bases lay outside the gene matches. CDR1 is MDHEN and CDR2 is SYDVKM in the germline V gene. In DNA, the CDR3 is TGTGCCAGCAGTTTGGGGGGGTTCGCAGATACGCAGTATTTT. Encoded protein: CASSLGGFADTQYF.

J is TRBJ2-7 and V is TRBV5-4, with D possibly being TRBD1 (6 bases). The CDR3 spans 14 residues. In germline, CDR1 is SGHNT, CDR2 YYREEE (reference sequence). Deletions cut 0 bases from V and 1 base from J, with 8 bases between. In DNA, the CDR3 is TGTGCCAGCAGCTTGGCGGACAGATCCTACGAGCAGTACTTC. It encodes CASSLADRSYEQYF.

The chain couples TRBV18 to TRBJ1-6, with 10 nucleotides matching TRBD1. V dropped 0 bases and J dropped 9; count of bases not matched to a gene: 5. Germline CDR1 reads KGHSH; CDR2 reads LQKENI. This CDR3 contains 16 residues. The CDR3 DNA sequence: TGTGCCAGCTCACCACCGGAGGGGACAGGGGCTTCACCCCTCCACTTT. It is translated as CASSPPEGTGASPLHF.

This chain uses TRBV6-6 with TRBJ2-5; tentatively, D is TRBD2 (5 bases). The ends were cut back, 7 bases at V and 5 bases at J, with 8 bases in the middle. Germline-derived CDR1 and CDR2 are MNHNY and SVGAGI (reference sequence). The CDR3 extends over 11 amino acids. The CDR3 reads CASTRGETQYF. DNA for the CDR3: TGTGCCAGCACCCGAGGGGAGACCCAGTACTTC.

The genes are TRBV30 and TRBJ1-6; TRBD1 is a possible D gene (5 bases). The CDR3 is 14 amino acids. The germline V gene encodes CDR1 GTSNPN and CDR2 SVGIG (reference sequence). The CDR3 here is CAWGTGTYNSPLHF. The CDR3 DNA sequence: TGTGCTTGGGGGACCGGGACCTATAATTCACCCCTCCACTTT.

This chain joins TRBV7-8 and TRBJ1-1, with 10 bases aligning to TRBD1. CDR1 is SGHVS and CDR2 is FQNEAQ in the germline V gene. V lost 1 base, J lost 0 bases, and 2 bases stayed unmatched. This CDR3 contains 16 residues. The CDR3 nucleotides are TGTGCCAGCAGCTTAGGGGACAGGGGCGTGAACACTGAAGCTTTCTTT. This encodes CASSLGDRGVNTEAFF.